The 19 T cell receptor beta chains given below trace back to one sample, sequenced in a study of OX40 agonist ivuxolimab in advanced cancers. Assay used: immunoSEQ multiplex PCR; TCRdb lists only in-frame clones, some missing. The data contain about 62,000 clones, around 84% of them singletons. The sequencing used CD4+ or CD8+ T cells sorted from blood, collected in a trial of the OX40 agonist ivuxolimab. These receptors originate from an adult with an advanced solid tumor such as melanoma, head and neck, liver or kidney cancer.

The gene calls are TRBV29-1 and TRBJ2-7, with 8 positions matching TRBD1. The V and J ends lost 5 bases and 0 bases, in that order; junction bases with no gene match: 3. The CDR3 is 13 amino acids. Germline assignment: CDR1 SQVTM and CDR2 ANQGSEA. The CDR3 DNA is TGCAGCGTTCGACAGGGGCTCTCCTACGAGCAGTACTTC. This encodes CSVRQGLSYEQYF.

CDR3 DNA sequence: TGTGCCATCAGTGAGTCGGCAGGGAGTGAAAAACTGTTTTTT. Protein product: CAISESAGSEKLFF. V is TRBV10-3 and J is TRBJ1-4; a possible D gene is TRBD1 (5 bases). The germline gives CDR1 ENHRY, CDR2 SYGVKD. CDR3 length equals 14 residues. Trimming shortened V by 0 bases and J by 7 bases, and 9 bases separated the two germline ends.

The CDR3 coding sequence is TGCGCCAGCAGCTTGGTAGTAAATGACGGGAAGGAAAAACTGTTTTTT. This codes for CASSLVVNDGKEKLFF. The chain couples TRBV5-1 to TRBJ1-4, with no clear D. In germline, CDR1 is SGHRS, CDR2 YFSETQ. Deletions cut 0 bases from V and 8 bases from J, with 17 bases between. The CDR3 runs 16 residues.

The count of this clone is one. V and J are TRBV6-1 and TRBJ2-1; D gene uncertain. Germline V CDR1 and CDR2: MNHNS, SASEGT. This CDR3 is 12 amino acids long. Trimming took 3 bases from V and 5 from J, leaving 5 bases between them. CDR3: CASSEGNNEQFF. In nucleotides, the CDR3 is TGTGCCAGCAGTGAGGGTAACAATGAGCAGTTCTTC.

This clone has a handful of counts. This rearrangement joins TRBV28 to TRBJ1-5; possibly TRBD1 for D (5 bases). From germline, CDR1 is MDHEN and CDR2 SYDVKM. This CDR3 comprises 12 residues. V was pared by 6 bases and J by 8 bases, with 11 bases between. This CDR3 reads CASRPGLEPQHF. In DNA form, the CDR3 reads TGTGCCAGCAGACCGGGACTTGAGCCCCAGCATTTT.

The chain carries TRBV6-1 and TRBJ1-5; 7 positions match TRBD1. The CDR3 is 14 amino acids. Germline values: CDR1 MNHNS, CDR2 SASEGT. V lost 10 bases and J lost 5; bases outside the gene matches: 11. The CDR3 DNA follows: TGTGCCACGCAATACAGGGGAACGGATCAGCCCCAGCATTTT. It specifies CATQYRGTDQPQHF.

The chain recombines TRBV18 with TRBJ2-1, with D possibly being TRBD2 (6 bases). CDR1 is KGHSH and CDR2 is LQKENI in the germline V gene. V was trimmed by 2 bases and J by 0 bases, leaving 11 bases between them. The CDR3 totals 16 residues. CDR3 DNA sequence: TGTGCCAGCTCACCAGGACTACCAAGCTCCTACAATGAGCAGTTCTTC. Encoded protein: CASSPGLPSSYNEQFF. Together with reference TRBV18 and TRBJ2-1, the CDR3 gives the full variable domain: NAGVMQNPRHLVRRRGQEARLRCSPMKGHSHVYWYRQLPEEGLKFMVYLQKENIIDESGMPKERFSAEFPKEGPSILRIQQVVRGDSAAYFCASSPGLPSSYNEQFFGPGTRLTVL.

Here the CDR3 reads CASSILGGSTYEQYF. CDR3 nucleotides: TGTGCCAGCAGCATCCTGGGGGGGTCTACCTACGAGCAGTACTTC. The rearrangement links TRBV2 to TRBJ2-7; TRBD2 agrees at 7 bases. The CDR3 has 15 amino acids. V lost 6 bases and J lost 2; bases outside the gene matches: 10. Germline lookup yields CDR1 SNHLY and CDR2 FYNNEI. The whole variable domain, remainder taken from reference TRBV2 and TRBJ2-7, is EPEVTQTPSHQVTQMGQEVILRCVPISNHLYFYWYRQILGQKVEFLVSFYNNEISEKSEIFDDQFSVERPDGSNFTLKIRSTKLEDSAMYFCASSILGGSTYEQYFGPGTRLTVT.

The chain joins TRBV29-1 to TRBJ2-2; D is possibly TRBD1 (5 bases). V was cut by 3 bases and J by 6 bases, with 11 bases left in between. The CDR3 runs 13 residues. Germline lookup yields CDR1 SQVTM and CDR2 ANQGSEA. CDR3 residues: CSVEVRAAGELFF. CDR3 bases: TGCAGCGTTGAGGTCAGGGCCGCCGGGGAGCTGTTTTTT.

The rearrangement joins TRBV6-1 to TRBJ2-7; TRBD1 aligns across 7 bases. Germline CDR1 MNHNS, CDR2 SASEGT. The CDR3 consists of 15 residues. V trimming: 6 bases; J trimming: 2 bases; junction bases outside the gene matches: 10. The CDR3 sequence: CASRPATGSTYEQYF. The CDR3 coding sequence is TGTGCCAGCAGGCCCGCGACAGGGTCAACCTACGAGCAGTACTTC.

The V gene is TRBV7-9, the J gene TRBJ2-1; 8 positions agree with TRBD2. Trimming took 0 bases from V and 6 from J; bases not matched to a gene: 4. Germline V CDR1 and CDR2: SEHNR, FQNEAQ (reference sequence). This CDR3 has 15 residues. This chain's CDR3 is CASSLAAGVGNEQFF. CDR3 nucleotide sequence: TGTGCCAGCAGCTTAGCAGCGGGAGTCGGCAATGAGCAGTTCTTC.

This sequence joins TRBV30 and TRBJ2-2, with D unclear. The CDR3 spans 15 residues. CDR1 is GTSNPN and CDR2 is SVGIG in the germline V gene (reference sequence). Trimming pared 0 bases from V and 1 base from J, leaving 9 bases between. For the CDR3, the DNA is TGTGCCTGGAGTGTTTTTCCGAAGAACACCGGGGAGCTGTTTTTT. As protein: CAWSVFPKNTGELFF.

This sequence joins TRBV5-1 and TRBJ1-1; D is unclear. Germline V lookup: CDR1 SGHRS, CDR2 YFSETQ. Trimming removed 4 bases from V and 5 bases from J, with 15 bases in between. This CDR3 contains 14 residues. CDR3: CASSPGLARTEAFF. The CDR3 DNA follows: TGCGCCAGCAGCCCTGGCTTGGCCCGGACTGAAGCTTTCTTT.

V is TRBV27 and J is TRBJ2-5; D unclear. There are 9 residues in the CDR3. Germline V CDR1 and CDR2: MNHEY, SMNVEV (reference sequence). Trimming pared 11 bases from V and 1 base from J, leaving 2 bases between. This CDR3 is CACQETQYF. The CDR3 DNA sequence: TGTGCCTGCCAAGAGACCCAGTACTTC.

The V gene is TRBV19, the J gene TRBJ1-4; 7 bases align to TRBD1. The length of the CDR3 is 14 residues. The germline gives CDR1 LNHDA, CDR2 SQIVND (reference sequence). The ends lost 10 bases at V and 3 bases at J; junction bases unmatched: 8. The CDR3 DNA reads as TGTGCCACGGGACAGACGACAGCTAATGAAAAACTGTTTTTT. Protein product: CATGQTTANEKLFF.

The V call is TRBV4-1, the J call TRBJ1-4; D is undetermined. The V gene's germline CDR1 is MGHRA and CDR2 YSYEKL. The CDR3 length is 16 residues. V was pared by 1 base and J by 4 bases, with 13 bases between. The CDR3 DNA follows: TGCGCCAGCAGCCAAGGACGCCCGGGGAATAATGAAAAACTGTTTTTT. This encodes CASSQGRPGNNEKLFF.

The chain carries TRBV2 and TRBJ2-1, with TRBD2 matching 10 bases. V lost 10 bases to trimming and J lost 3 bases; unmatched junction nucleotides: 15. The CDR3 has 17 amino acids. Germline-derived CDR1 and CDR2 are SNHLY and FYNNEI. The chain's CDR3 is CATSIWVAGGIYNEQFF. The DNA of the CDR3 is TGTGCCACCTCGATCTGGGTAGCGGGGGGAATCTACAATGAGCAGTTCTTC.

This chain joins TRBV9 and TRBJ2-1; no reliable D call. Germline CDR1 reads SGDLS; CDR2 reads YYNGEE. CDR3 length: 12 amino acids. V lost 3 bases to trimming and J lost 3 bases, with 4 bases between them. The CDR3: CASSASYNEQFF. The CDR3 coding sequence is TGTGCCAGCAGCGCTAGCTACAATGAGCAGTTCTTC.

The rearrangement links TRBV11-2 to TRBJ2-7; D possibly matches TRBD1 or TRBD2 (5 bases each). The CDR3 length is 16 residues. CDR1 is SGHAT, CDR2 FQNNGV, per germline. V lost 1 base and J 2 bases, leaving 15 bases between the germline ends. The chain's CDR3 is CASSLGGVGATYEQYF. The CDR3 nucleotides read TGTGCCAGCAGCTTAGGAGGAGTCGGGGCCACCTACGAGCAGTACTTC.